The present T cell receptor beta chain was sequenced within a study of cytomegalovirus exposure and HLA in healthy donors. Study results and caveats: For most subjects, TCR beta sequences were reported to predict HLA-A and HLA-B alleles with accuracy.

The CDR3 consists of 15 residues. V was trimmed by 2 bases and J by 4 bases, leaving 15 bases between them. Germline V gives CDR1 SGHNT, CDR2 YYREEE (reference sequence). Details on this clone: Antigen unknown.

60 Vbeta and 13 Jbeta primers were used in PCR. Measured with immunoSEQ multiplex PCR; TCRdb has only the in-frame clones, and not every one. Among about 170,000 clones listed, approximately 72% were seen once. The sequence derives from a human donor in good health. The chain is built from TRBV5-4 and TRBJ1-1; TRBD1 is a possible D gene (6 bases). Sample: PBMCs. CDR3 residues: CASSLPGDVSTEAFF. The CDR3 DNA is TGTGCCAGCAGCTTACCAGGGGACGTGAGCACTGAAGCTTTCTTT.